These 5 T cell receptor beta chains share one sample of origin, sequenced in a study of blood T cell repertoires in COVID-19. Some clones are missing from TCRdb's copy, which holds only in-frame ones; the method was immunoSEQ multiplex PCR. The sample has about 90,000 clones, roughly 78% seen once. Sequenced input: peripheral blood. All receptors come from a woman aged 70-85 years with acute or convalescent COVID-19.

This clone was counted a single time. The rearrangement uses TRBV2 and TRBJ1-5; weak D call: TRBD1 (6 bases). The CDR3 contains 11 residues. V was clipped by 4 bases and J by 9 bases, with 7 bases between them. Germline assignment: CDR1 SNHLY and CDR2 FYNNEI. CDR3 coding DNA: TGTGCCAGCAGTGCAGGGGTGCCCCAGCATTTT. It encodes CASSAGVPQHF.

V and J are TRBV10-1 and TRBJ1-2, with 7 bases identical to TRBD1. After removal of 5 bases from V and 1 base from J, the junction contained 13 bases not matched to a gene. CDR1 is WNHNN and CDR2 is SYGVQD in the germline V gene (reference sequence). CDR3 length: 17 amino acids. The CDR3, as DNA: TGCGCCAGCAGTCCCCAGGAGGGGGCTTCGTGTAACTATGGCTACACCTTC. It translates to CASSPQEGASCNYGYTF.

This clone occurred once. The V call is TRBV7-6, the J call TRBJ2-3, with 8 nucleotides matching TRBD1. The V and J ends lost 1 base and 0 bases, in that order; junction bases with no gene match: 0. The CDR3 has 15 residues. Germline V CDR1 and CDR2: SGHVS, FNYEAQ. In DNA, the CDR3 is TGTGCCAGCAGCTTAGGGACAGGGAGCACAGATACGCAGTATTTT. Its translation is CASSLGTGSTDTQYF.

CDR3 bases: TGTGCCAGCAGTGCCGGGACAGGGGGTCAAGAGACCCAGTACTTC. Protein product: CASSAGTGGQETQYF. The rearrangement joins TRBV2 to TRBJ2-5; 11 nucleotides align to TRBD1. This CDR3 is 15 amino acids long. V shed 4 bases, J shed 2 bases, and the junction held 3 bases outside the gene matches. The germline gives CDR1 SNHLY, CDR2 FYNNEI. Together with reference TRBV2 and TRBJ2-5, the CDR3 gives the full variable domain: EPEVTQTPSHQVTQMGQEVILRCVPISNHLYFYWYRQILGQKVEFLVSFYNNEISEKSEIFDDQFSVERPDGSNFTLKIRSTKLEDSAMYFCASSAGTGGQETQYFGPGTRLLVL.

This clone was detected a few times. The chain is built from TRBV11-3 and TRBJ2-5; 10 nucleotides line up with TRBD1. The CDR3 contains 15 residues. CDR1 is SGHNT, CDR2 YENEEA, per germline. V was clipped by 1 base and J by 3 bases; unmatched bases: 2. CDR3 nucleotides: TGTGCCAGCAGCTTAGTTGGACAGGGGGAAGAGACCCAGTACTTC. Its translation is CASSLVGQGEETQYF.